The clone carrying this T cell receptor beta chain has ten or more counts. Its matching antigen is unknown. TCRdb used MiXCR to reprocess the 5' RACE reads, holding one entry per CDR3 protein. The table has 750,000 to 850,000 distinct CDR3 sequences, around 11% seen once. This CDR3 comprises 13 residues. V was clipped by 2 bases and J by 6 bases; unmatched bases: 4. Germline-derived CDR1 and CDR2 are DFQATT and SNEGSKA (reference sequence). The data are from a study of CD8 T cells in ankylosing spondylitis. General study findings and limits: Blood from ankylosing spondylitis patients appeared to carry a characteristic roughly eight-variant TCR beta motif.

The chain has TRBV20-1 and TRBJ1-5, with 7 bases lining up with TRBD1. Sequencing was performed on blood, either unsorted or a sorted T cell fraction (not recorded which). The TCR originated in a male donor with ankylosing spondylitis. The CDR3 region has the DNA TGCAGTGCTAGACCGACAGGGATTCAGCCCCAGCATTTT. Translation gives CSARPTGIQPQHF.